This entry describes one T cell receptor (beta chain). Assay: immunoSEQ multiplex PCR; the TCRdb copy retains only in-frame clones and omits some. The sample consists of more than 75,000 clones, about 91% of them appearing once. The germline CDR1 and CDR2 sequences are LNHDA and SQIVND (reference sequence). V dropped 1 base and J dropped 5; count of bases not matched to a gene: 5. The CDR3 consists of 15 residues. This sample was included in a study of T cell responses to AZD1222 COVID-19 vaccine. This TCR derives from an adult in good health. The chain recombines TRBV19 with TRBJ2-1; 7 bases are shared with TRBD2. The sample was peripheral blood, taken on day 0 of AZD1222 vaccination. In DNA, the CDR3 is TGTGCCAGTAGTATAGGTTCTAGCGGCCACAATGAGCAGTTCTTC. It is translated as CASSIGSSGHNEQFF.